Listed here are 19 T cell receptor beta chains from one sample, sequenced in a study of regulatory T cells in long-lasting Graves disease. The time point is: persistent/refractory GD, antithyroid drugs over 5 years with positive TRAb. TCR sequences were obtained from RNA taken from PBMCs. Construction of TCR beta libraries relied on iRepertoire HTBI primers and on Arm-PCR targeting CDR3 regions. TCRdb re-analysed the multiplex PCR reads in MiXCR, keeping a single row per CDR3 protein. The sample includes approximately 360,000 distinct CDR3 sequences, roughly 23% seen only once; the top ten take around 30%. Sequencing was performed on peripheral blood mononuclear cells (PBMCs), taken when the disease was refractory, from a patient treated with antithyroid drugs. These receptor sequences come from a woman in her thirties or forties with Graves disease.

This clonotype has ten or more counts. The rearrangement links TRBV28 to TRBJ2-1, with TRBD2 identical over 10 bases. The trim removed 10 bases at V and 6 bases at J, leaving 6 bases unmatched. The CDR3 covers 13 residues. From germline, CDR1 is MDHEN and CDR2 SYDVKM. In nucleotides, the CDR3 is TGTGCCACTCTAGCGGGAGATGGCAATGAGCAGTTCTTC. This gives the protein CATLAGDGNEQFF.

The chain is built from TRBV4-1 and TRBJ1-5; 8 bases are shared with TRBD1. Germline V gene data show CDR1 as MGHRA and CDR2 as YSYEKL. V was clipped by 1 base and J by 1 base; unmatched bases: 15. This CDR3 region has 20 residues. CDR3 DNA: TGCGCCAGCAGCCAAGTTAGCGGGACAGGAATACTTCTGAGCAATCAGCCCCAGCATTTT. It yields the protein CASSQVSGTGILLSNQPQHF.

Concerning this clonotype itself: A much larger clone differs by one base, so this may be a read error. The chain joins TRBV5-1 to TRBJ2-6; D unclear. Germline assignment: CDR1 SGHRS and CDR2 YFSETQ. There are 16 residues in the CDR3. V was pared by 4 bases and J by 1 base, with 12 bases between. The CDR3 nucleotides are TGCGCCAGCAGCCTACCCAGGAAATCTGGGGCCAACGTCCTGACTTTC. Its translation: CASSLPRKSGANVLTF. The full variable domain, in which reference TRBV5-1 and TRBJ2-6 provide the parts outside the CDR3, is KAGVTQTPRYLIKTRGQQVTLSCSPISGHRSVSWYQQTPGQGLQFLFEYFSETQRNKGNFPGRFSGRQFSNSRSEMNVSTLELGDSALYLCASSLPRKSGANVLTFGAGSRLTVL.

The chain links TRBV7-9 to TRBJ1-3; D not certain. CDR1 and CDR2 from the germline V gene are SEHNR and FQNEAQ (reference sequence). The CDR3 runs 16 residues. Trimming removed 5 bases at V and 4 bases at J, with 18 bases between. The CDR3 here is CASSTGSLTSGNTIYF. Here the CDR3 DNA reads TGTGCCAGCAGCACCGGGTCCTTAACCTCGGGAAACACCATATATTTT.

J is TRBJ1-1 and V is TRBV6-1; a possible D gene is TRBD1 (6 bases). The germline gives CDR1 MNHNS, CDR2 SASEGT. V was cut by 6 bases and J by 0 bases, with 14 bases left in between. The CDR3 is made up of 15 amino acids. DNA of the CDR3: TGTGCCAGCAGACGGGACACCTCAATGAACACTGAAGCTTTCTTT. Translating it yields CASRRDTSMNTEAFF.

This clonotype was picked up a small number of times. The J gene is TRBJ2-2, the V gene TRBV7-8, with D unclear. Germline CDR1 is SGHVS and CDR2 is FQNEAQ. V lost 8 bases and J lost 0, with 16 bases in between. The CDR3 is made up of 16 amino acids. The CDR3 reads CASFSSVGTNTGELFF. As DNA, the CDR3 is TGTGCCAGCTTCAGCAGCGTTGGGACGAACACCGGGGAGCTGTTTTTT.

This clonotype was found once. The chain carries TRBV7-3 and TRBJ1-6; D unclear. Germline CDR1 is SGHTA and CDR2 is FQGTGA. CDR3 length: 17 amino acids. The germline V and J ends were trimmed by 0 bases and 0 bases, with 9 bases remaining between them. CDR3 region: CASSLTGGASYNSPLHF. The CDR3 DNA sequence: TGTGCCAGCAGCTTAACCGGCGGCGCCTCCTATAATTCACCCCTCCACTTT. Full variable domain (missing parts from reference TRBV7-3 and TRBJ1-6): GAGVSQTPSNKVTEKGKYVELRCDPISGHTALYWYRQSLGQGPEFLIYFQGTGAADDSGLPNDRFFAVRPEGSVSTLKIQRTERGDSAVYLCASSLTGGASYNSPLHFGNGTRLTVT.

To note about this clonotype: It may be a read error: a sequence one base away is much more abundant. The chain carries TRBV15 and TRBJ1-5; D call uncertain. CDR3 length: 15 amino acids. Germline CDR1 LNHNV, CDR2 YYDKDF (reference sequence). The CDR3 reads CVTSRDRGGNQPQHF. Written as DNA, the CDR3 is TGTGTCACCAGCAGAGATCGCGGGGGCAATCAGCCCCAGCATTTT.

As regards this clonotype: A far larger clone is just one base off, so this is likely a read error. V and J are TRBV28 and TRBJ1-4; no firm D call. V lost 3 bases and J 5 bases, leaving 10 bases between the germline ends. The CDR3 is 14 amino acids. Germline V gives CDR1 MDHEN, CDR2 SYDVKM. The CDR3 spells CASSLRGANEKLFF. In nucleotides, the CDR3 is TGTGCCAGCAGTTTGCGGGGAGCGAATGAAAAACTGTTTTTT. Full variable domain (outside the CDR3, taken from reference TRBV28 and TRBJ1-4): DVKVTQSSRYLVKRTGEKVFLECVQDMDHENMFWYRQDPGLGLRLIYFSYDVKMKEKGDIPEGYSVSREKKERFSLILESASTNQTSMYLCASSLRGANEKLFFGSGTQLSVL.

A few counts support this clonotype. The J gene is TRBJ2-2, the V gene TRBV9, with D possibly being TRBD2 (7 bases). The V gene lost 3 bases and the J gene lost 6 bases, with 27 bases spanning the gap. Germline V CDR1 and CDR2: SGDLS, YYNGEE. The CDR3 spans 19 residues. The CDR3: CASSATPVGGRIPAGELFF. The CDR3 coding sequence is TGTGCCAGCAGCGCAACCCCGGTCGGGGGGCGCATTCCGGCCGGGGAGCTGTTTTTT.

The sample holds many counts of this clonotype. This chain joins TRBV6-5 and TRBJ2-7, with D uncertain. The CDR3 covers 13 residues. V lost 0 bases, J lost 7 bases, and 10 bases lay in between. Per the germline V gene, CDR1 is MNHEY and CDR2 is SVGAGI. CDR3 in amino acids: CASSYSGGGEQYF. CDR3 sequence (DNA): TGTGCCAGCAGTTACTCAGGTGGTGGTGAGCAGTACTTC.

This chain links TRBV13 with TRBJ2-2; 7 positions match TRBD1. Germline V gene lookup returns CDR1 PRHDT and CDR2 FYEKMQ (reference sequence). CDR3 length: 15 residues. Germline trimming cut 5 bases from V and 4 bases from J; bases unmatched to any gene: 7. The CDR3 region is CASSAGTAATGELFF. The CDR3 nucleotides read TGTGCCAGCAGCGCCGGGACAGCGGCCACCGGGGAGCTGTTTTTT.

This clonotype was recorded many times. The rearrangement joins TRBV15 to TRBJ1-1, with 7 bases lining up with TRBD1. Trimming removed 0 bases from V and 1 base from J; junction bases left unmatched: 5. The germline gives CDR1 LNHNV, CDR2 YYDKDF (reference sequence). This CDR3 contains 16 residues. CDR3 nucleotides: TGTGCCACCAGCAGAGACAGACAGGGACGGAACACTGAAGCTTTCTTT. This encodes CATSRDRQGRNTEAFF.

This chain connects TRBV5-8 to TRBJ1-2; D might be TRBD1 (5 bases). The CDR3 is 15 amino acids. The germline CDR1 and CDR2 sequences are SGHTS and YDEGEE. Trimming shortened V by 4 bases and J by 3 bases, and 16 bases separated the two germline ends. The CDR3 nucleotides are TGTGCCAGCAGCCCCCTGTGGGCGGGACACTATGGCTACACCTTC. It codes for CASSPLWAGHYGYTF.

This sequence joins TRBV6-4 and TRBJ1-5; D might be TRBD1 (5 bases). V shed 10 bases and J shed 4 bases, with 17 bases lying between them. Germline CDR1 and CDR2: MRHNA and SNTAGT. CDR3 length: 14 residues. CDR3 amino acids: CAIAGPRRNQPQHF. Here the CDR3 DNA reads TGTGCCATAGCAGGGCCGAGGAGGAATCAGCCCCAGCATTTT.

This clonotype was recorded a few times. The CDR3 spells CASSLFISGNTIYF. The CDR3 DNA follows: TGTGCCAGCAGCTTATTTATCTCTGGAAACACCATATATTTT. This rearrangement joins TRBV7-8 to TRBJ1-3; D unresolved. CDR1 and CDR2 from the germline V gene are SGHVS and FQNEAQ. The CDR3 extends over 14 amino acids. V lost 2 bases and J 0 bases, leaving 5 bases between the germline ends.

This clonotype has more than one count but fewer than ten. The chain carries TRBV11-2 and TRBJ2-7; 10 positions match TRBD2. Germline V gene data show CDR1 as SGHAT and CDR2 as FQNNGV. The CDR3 length is 13 residues. V was pared by 1 base and J by 12 bases, with 6 bases of the junction left unmatched. This CDR3 is CASSLVLAGQVYF. Written as DNA, the CDR3 is TGTGCCAGCAGCTTAGTACTAGCGGGGCAGGTGTACTTC. The whole variable domain, filled in from reference TRBV11-2 and TRBJ2-7, reads EAGVAQSPRYKIIEKRQSVAFWCNPISGHATLYWYQQILGQGPKLLIQFQNNGVVDDSQLPKDRFSAERLKGVDSTLKIQPAKLEDSAVYLCASSLVLAGQVYFGPGTRLTVT.

Notes on this clonotype: A much larger clone differs from this one at a single base, so this may be a read error. The genes are TRBV12-3 or TRBV12-4 and TRBJ2-2, with D possibly matching TRBD2 (6 bases). The CDR3 extends over 15 amino acids. CDR3 sequence: CASSFLATNTGEPFF. CDR3 nucleotide sequence: TGTGCCAGCAGTTTCCTAGCGACGAACACCGGGGAGCCGTTTTTT.

This clonotype was observed many times. The V call is TRBV28, the J call TRBJ1-3; 8 bases align to TRBD1. The V and J ends lost 3 bases and 4 bases, in that order; junction bases with no gene match: 2. The CDR3 loop spans 14 amino acids. Germline CDR1 reads MDHEN; CDR2 reads SYDVKM. This CDR3 reads CASSLTGVGNTIYF. Written as DNA, the CDR3 is TGTGCCAGCAGTTTGACAGGGGTAGGAAACACCATATATTTT.